This T cell receptor beta chain comes out of a study of T cell changes during pregnancy in multiple sclerosis. Trimming took 3 bases from V and 1 from J, leaving 5 bases between them. CDR3 length equals 13 residues. CDR1 is MNHEY and CDR2 is SMNVEV in the germline V gene (reference sequence). Profiled with immunoSEQ multiplex PCR; TCRdb holds only in-frame clones, not every one. The table records under 45,000 clones, about 95% of them present only once. The clonotype was recovered from a female donor with multiple sclerosis, enrolled in a pregnancy study. The chain has TRBV27 and TRBJ2-3; D remains ambiguous. Sample: peripheral blood, taken in the second trimester of pregnancy. CDR3 residues: CASSFRGTDTQYF. CDR3 coding DNA: TGTGCCAGCAGTTTCCGAGGCACAGATACGCAGTATTTT.